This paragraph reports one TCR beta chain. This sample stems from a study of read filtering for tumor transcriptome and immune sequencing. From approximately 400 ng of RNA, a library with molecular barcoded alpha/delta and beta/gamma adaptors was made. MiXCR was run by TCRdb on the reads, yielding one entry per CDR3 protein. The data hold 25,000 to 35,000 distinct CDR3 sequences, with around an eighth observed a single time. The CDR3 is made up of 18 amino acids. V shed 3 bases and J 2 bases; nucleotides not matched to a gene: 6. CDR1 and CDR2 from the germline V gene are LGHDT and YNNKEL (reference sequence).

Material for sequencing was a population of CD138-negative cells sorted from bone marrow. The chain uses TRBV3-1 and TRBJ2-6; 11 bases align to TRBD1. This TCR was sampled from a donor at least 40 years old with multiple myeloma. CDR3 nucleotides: TGTGCCAGCAGCCATTACGGACAGGGGGCGGCTGGGGCCAACGTCCTGACTTTC. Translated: CASSHYGQGAAGANVLTF.